This T cell receptor (beta chain) was identified during a study of beta chain features in type 1 diabetes. The wider study: The samples had 100 million to 140 million sorted cells examined in all. General study results and limits: In every one of the four CD4+ subsets, TCRB CDR3s were moderately but significantly shorter in Type 1 diabetes patients.

Since all of the isolated RNA was reverse transcribed, expressed TCRB transcripts were what got sequenced. Libraries were prepared by immunoSEQ multiplex PCR; TCRdb keeps only in-frame clonotypes and omits some of them. The sample holds some 190,000 clones, 7.8% seen once. Remarks on this clone: Its specificity is unknown.

Trimming removed 4 bases from V and 11 bases from J; junction bases left unmatched: 8. The CDR3 covers 14 residues. The germline V gene has CDR1 MNHEY and CDR2 SVGAGI. Sequencing was carried out using central memory CD4+ T cells from blood. The clonotype originates from a woman aged 40 to 50 with type 1 diabetes. The gene calls are TRBV6-5 and TRBJ1-6; TRBD1 matches 7 bases. The CDR3 loop is CASSSQQGQTPLHF. DNA of the CDR3: TGTGCCAGCAGTTCACAACAGGGACAGACACCCCTCCACTTT.